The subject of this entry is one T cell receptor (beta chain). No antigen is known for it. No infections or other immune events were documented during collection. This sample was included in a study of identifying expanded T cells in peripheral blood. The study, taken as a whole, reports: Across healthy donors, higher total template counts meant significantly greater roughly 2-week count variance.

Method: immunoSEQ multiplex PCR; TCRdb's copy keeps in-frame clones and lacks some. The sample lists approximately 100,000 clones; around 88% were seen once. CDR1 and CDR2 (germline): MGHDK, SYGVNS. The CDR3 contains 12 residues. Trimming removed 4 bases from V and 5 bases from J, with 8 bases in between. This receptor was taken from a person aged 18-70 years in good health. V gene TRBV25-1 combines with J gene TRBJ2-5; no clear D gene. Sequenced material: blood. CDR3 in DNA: TGTGCCAGCAGTGGGGAAGGTGAGACCCAGTACTTC. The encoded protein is CASSGEGETQYF.